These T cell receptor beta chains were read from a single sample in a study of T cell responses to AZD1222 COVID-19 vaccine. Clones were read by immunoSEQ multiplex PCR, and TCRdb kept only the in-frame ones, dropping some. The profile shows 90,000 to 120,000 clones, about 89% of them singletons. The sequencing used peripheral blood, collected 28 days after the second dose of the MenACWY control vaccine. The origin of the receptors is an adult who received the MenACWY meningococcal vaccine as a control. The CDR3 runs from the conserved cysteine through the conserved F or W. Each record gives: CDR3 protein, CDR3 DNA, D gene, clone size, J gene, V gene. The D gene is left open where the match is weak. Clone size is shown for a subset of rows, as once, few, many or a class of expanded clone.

CDR3 protein: CASSYRRTGTRETQYF
CDR3 DNA: TGTGCCAGCAGTTACCGCCGGACAGGGACACGGGAGACCCAGTACTTC
D gene: TRBD1
clone size: -
J gene: TRBJ2-5
V gene: TRBV6-2/TRBV6-3

CDR3 protein: CASSLLTDTQYF
CDR3 DNA: TGCGCCAGCAGCCTCCTCACAGATACGCAGTATTTT
D gene: -
clone size: -
J gene: TRBJ2-3
V gene: TRBV5-1

CDR3 protein: CASSYPRGSGANVLTF
CDR3 DNA: TGTGCCAGCAGTTACCCTAGGGGGTCTGGGGCCAACGTCCTGACTTTC
D gene: -
clone size: -
J gene: TRBJ2-6
V gene: TRBV6-5

CDR3 protein: CASSPPVDFGQVPYEQYF
CDR3 DNA: TGTGCCAGCTCACCACCTGTCGATTTCGGGCAGGTTCCCTACGAGCAGTACTTC
D gene: -
clone size: -
J gene: TRBJ2-7
V gene: TRBV18

CDR3 protein: CASSKVPQVNYGYTF
CDR3 DNA: TGTGCCAGCAGCAAAGTCCCACAGGTTAACTATGGCTACACCTTC
D gene: -
clone size: many
J gene: TRBJ1-2
V gene: TRBV21-1

CDR3 protein: CASSPIVDSGANVLTF
CDR3 DNA: TGTGCCAGCAGCCCGATCGTAGACTCTGGGGCCAACGTCCTGACTTTC
D gene: -
clone size: -
J gene: TRBJ2-6
V gene: TRBV14

CDR3 protein: CASSETSGGRETQYF
CDR3 DNA: TGTGCCAGCAGTGAAACTAGCGGGGGGCGAGAGACCCAGTACTTC
D gene: TRBD2
clone size: -
J gene: TRBJ2-5
V gene: TRBV6-1

CDR3 protein: CASNPPGTRYGYTF
CDR3 DNA: TGTGCCAGCAACCCTCCCGGGACACGCTATGGCTACACCTTC
D gene: -
clone size: few
J gene: TRBJ1-2
V gene: TRBV28

CDR3 protein: CASSQEGGNEKLFF
CDR3 DNA: TGCGCCAGCAGCCAAGAAGGCGGGAATGAAAAACTGTTTTTT
D gene: -
clone size: -
J gene: TRBJ1-4
V gene: TRBV4-3

CDR3 protein: CASSLGQTDTQYF
CDR3 DNA: TGTGCCAGCAGCCTGGGACAGACAGATACGCAGTATTTT
D gene: TRBD1
clone size: -
J gene: TRBJ2-3
V gene: TRBV5-6

CDR3 protein: CASSLGGKTQYF
CDR3 DNA: TGTGCCAGCAGCTTGGGGGGGAAGACCCAGTACTTC
D gene: -
clone size: -
J gene: TRBJ2-5
V gene: TRBV5-6

CDR3 protein: CASSPAGGHNSPLHF
CDR3 DNA: TGTGCCAGCAGCCCTGCCGGGGGTCATAATTCACCCCTCCACTTT
D gene: -
clone size: -
J gene: TRBJ1-6
V gene: TRBV28

CDR3 protein: CASSPGQTNYYGYTF
CDR3 DNA: TGTGCCAGTAGCCCGGGACAGACGAATTACTATGGCTACACCTTC
D gene: TRBD1
clone size: -
J gene: TRBJ1-2
V gene: TRBV19

CDR3 protein: CASSWTVNTEAFF
CDR3 DNA: TGTGCCAGCAGCTGGACAGTGAACACTGAAGCTTTCTTT
D gene: -
clone size: -
J gene: TRBJ1-1
V gene: TRBV11-2

CDR3 protein: CASSLVPGAPGELFF
CDR3 DNA: TGTGCTAGCAGCTTGGTACCGGGGGCTCCGGGGGAGCTGTTTTTT
D gene: -
clone size: -
J gene: TRBJ2-2
V gene: TRBV7-7

CDR3 protein: CASSLVMDTEAFF
CDR3 DNA: TGTGCCAGCAGCTTAGTAATGGACACTGAAGCTTTCTTT
D gene: -
clone size: -
J gene: TRBJ1-1
V gene: TRBV11-2

CDR3 protein: CASSYGTTEAFF
CDR3 DNA: TGTGCCAGCAGTTACGGCACGACTGAAGCTTTCTTT
D gene: -
clone size: -
J gene: TRBJ1-1
V gene: TRBV12-3/TRBV12-4